This TCR beta chain was captured by sequencing in a study of glioma-infiltrating T cells. About this clonotype: Its antigen is unknown.

General study points: Tissue and blood shared very few CDR3 sequences.

The iRepertoire nested amplicon-rescue multiplex PCR amplified TCR alpha and beta CDR3s from RNA. TCRdb passed the multiplex PCR reads through MiXCR, listing each CDR3 protein once. The data show 150,000 to 200,000 distinct CDR3 sequences, with roughly 45% seen just once and over 4% held by the top ten. The material sequenced was glioma tissue, nonneoplastic brain tissue, or PBMCs (not recorded which). The TCR sequence derives from a human donor with low-grade glioma or glioblastoma, undergoing nonglioma brain surgery, or in good health (not recorded which).

In DNA form, the CDR3 reads TGTGCCAGCAGCCAGCGGGACAGGGTCGGCTGGCGCCAGCATTTT. Protein sequence: CASSQRDRVGWRQHF. The V gene is TRBV11-2, the J gene TRBJ1-5; 9 bases are a match to TRBD1. V shed 5 bases, J shed 12 bases, and the junction held 14 bases outside the gene matches. CDR1 and CDR2 from the germline V gene are SGHAT and FQNNGV. The CDR3 has 15 residues. Looking up the rest from reference TRBV11-2 and TRBJ1-5 gives the full variable domain: EAGVAQSPRYKIIEKRQSVAFWCNPISGHATLYWYQQILGQGPKLLIQFQNNGVVDDSQLPKDRFSAERLKGVDSTLKIQPAKLEDSAVYLCASSQRDRVGWRQHFGDGTRLSIL.